The T cell receptor (beta chain) under discussion was sequenced for a study of shared clonotypes between healthy human individuals. The germline gives CDR1 LGHNA, CDR2 YSLEER. This CDR3 has 15 amino acids. The ends were cut back, 0 bases at V and 7 bases at J, with 12 bases in the middle. Generated by immunoSEQ multiplex PCR, the TCRdb table keeps only in-frame clones and is missing some. The table shows about 1 million clones, with under 80% occurring only once. The receptor comes from a man between 18 and 35 years old in good health. The V call is TRBV4-3, the J call TRBJ1-4, with D maybe TRBD1 (6 bases). Sequencing was performed on memory CD4+ T cells sorted from blood. Sample subset: CD45RA-negative fraction. DNA of the CDR3: TGCGCCAGCAGCCAAGATTGGGGGGGCGGTGAAAAACTGTTTTTT. Translation: CASSQDWGGGEKLFF.